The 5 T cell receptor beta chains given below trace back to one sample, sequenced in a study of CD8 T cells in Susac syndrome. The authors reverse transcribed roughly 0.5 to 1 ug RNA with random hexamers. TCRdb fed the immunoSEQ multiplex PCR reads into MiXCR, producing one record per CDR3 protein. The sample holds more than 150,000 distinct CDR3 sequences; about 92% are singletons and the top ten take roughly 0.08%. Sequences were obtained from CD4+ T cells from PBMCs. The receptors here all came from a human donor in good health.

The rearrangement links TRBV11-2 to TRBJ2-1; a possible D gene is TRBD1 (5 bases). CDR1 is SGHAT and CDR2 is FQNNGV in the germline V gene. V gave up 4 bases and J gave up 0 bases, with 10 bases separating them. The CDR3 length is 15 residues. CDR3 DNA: TGTGCCAGCAGCTCTGGGGCAGTCTCCTACAATGAGCAGTTCTTC. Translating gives CASSSGAVSYNEQFF.

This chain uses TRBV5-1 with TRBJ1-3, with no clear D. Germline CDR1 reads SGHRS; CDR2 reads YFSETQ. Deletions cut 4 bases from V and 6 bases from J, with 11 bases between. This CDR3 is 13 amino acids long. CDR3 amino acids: CASSVGISNTIYF. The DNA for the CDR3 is TGCGCCAGCAGCGTCGGGATTTCAAACACCATATATTTT.

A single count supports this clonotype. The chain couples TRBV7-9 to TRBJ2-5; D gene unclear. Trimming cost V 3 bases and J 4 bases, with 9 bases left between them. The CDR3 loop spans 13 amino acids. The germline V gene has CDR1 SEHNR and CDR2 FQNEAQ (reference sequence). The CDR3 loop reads CASSFYGAETQYF. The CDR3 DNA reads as TGTGCCAGCAGCTTCTACGGAGCAGAGACCCAGTACTTC.

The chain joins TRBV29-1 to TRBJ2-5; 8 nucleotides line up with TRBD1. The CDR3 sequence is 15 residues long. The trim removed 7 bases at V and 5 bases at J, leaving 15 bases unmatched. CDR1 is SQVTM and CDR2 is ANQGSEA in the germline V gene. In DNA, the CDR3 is TGCAGCGCCCAAAGGTCAGGGGGCGTTGTCGAGACCCAGTACTTC. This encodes CSAQRSGGVVETQYF.

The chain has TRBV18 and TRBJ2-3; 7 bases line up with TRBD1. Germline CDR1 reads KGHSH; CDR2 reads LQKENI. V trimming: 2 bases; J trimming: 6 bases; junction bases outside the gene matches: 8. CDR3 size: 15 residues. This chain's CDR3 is CASSPTVQGYDTQYF. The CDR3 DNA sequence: TGTGCCAGCTCACCAACCGTACAGGGGTACGATACGCAGTATTTT.